These 31 T cell receptor beta chains came from one sample sequenced in a study of regulatory T cells. Primers: 52 TRBV forward and 13 TRBJ reverse. Here immunoSEQ multiplex PCR was the method, and the copy in TCRdb shows in-frame clones only, minus some. The sample carries about 35,000 clones, around nine tenths recorded once. These receptors are not linked to any known antigen. Study-wide results and limits: In CD3G-deficient patients, conventional CD4+ T cells were enriched for hydrophobic CDR3 residues at positions 6 and 7.

Material for sequencing was conventional CD4+ T cells sorted from blood. These receptor sequences come from a person aged 18-35 years with CD3G deficiency.

The chain carries TRBV6-1 and TRBJ2-5; 7 bases fit TRBD1. Germline V gene data show CDR1 as MNHNS and CDR2 as SASEGT. V dropped 6 bases and J dropped 2; count of bases not matched to a gene: 6. The CDR3 extends over 14 amino acids. CDR3 coding DNA: TGTGCCAGCAGCGACATGACAGGGCAAGAGACCCAGTACTTC. Translation gives CASSDMTGQETQYF.

This clone has a single count. The chain combines TRBV27 with TRBJ2-2, with D possibly TRBD1 on 6 matching bases. The V and J ends lost 6 bases and 7 bases respectively, with 12 bases between them. Germline V gives CDR1 MNHEY, CDR2 SMNVEV (reference sequence). This CDR3 has 13 amino acids. CDR3: CASRAQGIGELFF. DNA for the CDR3: TGTGCCAGCAGGGCACAGGGCATCGGGGAGCTGTTTTTT.

This clone was recorded once. The rearrangement uses TRBV7-9 and TRBJ2-3, with unresolved D. The V end was cut by 3 bases, the J end by 5 bases, with 9 bases between. The CDR3 is 13 amino acids. The germline V gene has CDR1 SEHNR and CDR2 FQNEAQ (reference sequence). The CDR3 reads CASSLTDGDTQYF. As DNA, the CDR3 is TGTGCCAGCAGCTTGACCGACGGAGATACGCAGTATTTT. Full variable domain (outside the CDR3, taken from reference TRBV7-9 and TRBJ2-3): DTGVSQNPRHKITKRGQNVTFRCDPISEHNRLYWYRQTLGQGPEFLTYFQNEAQLEKSRLLSDRFSAERPKGSFSTLEIQRTEQGDSAMYLCASSLTDGDTQYFGPGTRLTVL.

The chain recombines TRBV11-2 with TRBJ2-3; D unclear. Per the germline V gene, CDR1 is SGHAT and CDR2 is FQNNGV. Trimming stripped 3 bases from V and 2 bases from J, with 6 bases between. The CDR3 length is 13 residues. In DNA, the CDR3 is TGTGCCAGCAGCTTGAGTTACACAGATACGCAGTATTTT. It specifies CASSLSYTDTQYF.

V is TRBV6-1 and J is TRBJ2-7; D call uncertain. The germline V gene encodes CDR1 MNHNS and CDR2 SASEGT. Trimming left V 0 bases short and J 6 bases short, with 6 bases between. The CDR3 has 12 amino acids. In nucleotides, the CDR3 is TGTGCCAGCAGTGAAGCGCAGATCGAGCAGTACTTC. This codes for CASSEAQIEQYF.

The chain uses TRBV6-6 and TRBJ2-7; 8 bases are a match to TRBD1. Germline values: CDR1 MNHNY, CDR2 SVGAGI (reference sequence). J was trimmed by 1 base and V by 7 bases; bases with no gene match: 9. The CDR3 is 15 residues long. This CDR3 is CASTGGQASSYEQYF. The CDR3 bases are TGTGCCAGCACCGGGGGACAGGCAAGTTCCTACGAGCAGTACTTC.

The chain carries TRBV6-6 and TRBJ1-2; D is unresolved. Trimming removed 2 bases at V and 4 bases at J, with 8 bases between. Germline assignment: CDR1 MNHNY and CDR2 SVGAGI (reference sequence). The length of the CDR3 is 13 residues. The CDR3 is CASSYTGFYGYTF. The CDR3 DNA sequence: TGTGCCAGCAGTTACACGGGATTCTATGGCTACACCTTC.

The V and J genes are TRBV28 and TRBJ1-1; D may be TRBD1 (6 bases). The CDR3 loop spans 15 amino acids. Germline V CDR1 and CDR2: MDHEN, SYDVKM. V lost 4 bases, J lost 3 bases, and 15 bases lay in between. The CDR3 bases are TGTGCCAGCAGTTCCCGGACAGAGTCGGACACTGAAGCTTTCTTT. As protein: CASSSRTESDTEAFF.

The J gene is TRBJ2-7, the V gene TRBV6-5, with 7 bases identical to TRBD2. Per germline, CDR1 MNHEY and CDR2 SVGAGI. The V gene end was trimmed by 2 bases and the J gene end by 2 bases; junction bases not matched to a gene: 6. This CDR3 contains 15 residues. CDR3 coding DNA: TGTGCCAGCAGTTACGGCGGGAGAAACCCCTACGAGCAGTACTTC. As protein: CASSYGGRNPYEQYF.

The table lists this clone with a count of one. CDR3 sequence: CASSGSGDNEQFF. The CDR3 DNA follows: TGTGCCTCATCCGGGTCCGGTGACAATGAGCAGTTCTTC. V usage is TRBV10-3 and J usage is TRBJ2-1; D uncertain. Germline CDR1 reads ENHRY; CDR2 reads SYGVKD. Trimming took off 11 bases at V and 5 bases at J, with 16 bases between the two ends. CDR3 length: 13 residues.

This chain links TRBV2 with TRBJ2-7, with 7 bases matching TRBD1. CDR3 length equals 14 residues. Germline-derived CDR1 and CDR2 are SNHLY and FYNNEI. V trimming: 3 bases; J trimming: 0 bases; junction bases outside the gene matches: 2. The chain's CDR3 is CASSDRDSSYEQYF. The CDR3 bases are TGTGCCAGCAGTGACCGGGACAGCTCCTACGAGCAGTACTTC.

This clone came up once. The chain employs TRBV19 and TRBJ1-4, with D perhaps TRBD1 (5 bases). V was pared by 5 bases and J by 8 bases, with 15 bases between. Looked up from germline, CDR1 is LNHDA and CDR2 is SQIVND (reference sequence). The CDR3 has 14 amino acids. This CDR3 reads CASSSGWDREKLFF. The DNA of the CDR3 is TGTGCCAGTAGTTCCGGATGGGACCGAGAAAAACTGTTTTTT.

This chain joins TRBV28 and TRBJ2-7; 13 nucleotides agree with TRBD2. With 4 bases clipped from V and 6 bases from J, the junction kept 6 bases outside the gene matches. There are 15 residues in the CDR3. Germline lookup yields CDR1 MDHEN and CDR2 SYDVKM. CDR3 region: CASSSGLAGEIEQYF. DNA of the CDR3: TGTGCCAGCAGTTCCGGACTAGCGGGAGAGATCGAGCAGTACTTC. The full variable domain, its missing parts supplied by reference TRBV28 and TRBJ2-7, is DVKVTQSSRYLVKRTGEKVFLECVQDMDHENMFWYRQDPGLGLRLIYFSYDVKMKEKGDIPEGYSVSREKKERFSLILESASTNQTSMYLCASSSGLAGEIEQYFGPGTRLTVT.

The J gene is TRBJ2-7, the V gene TRBV6-6; 7 nucleotides match TRBD1. The germline gives CDR1 MNHNY, CDR2 SVGAGI (reference sequence). The trim removed 6 bases at V and 6 bases at J, leaving 8 bases unmatched. The CDR3 loop spans 13 amino acids. Here the CDR3 reads CASRERQGTEQYF. As DNA, the CDR3 is TGTGCCAGCAGGGAGAGACAGGGAACCGAGCAGTACTTC.

The J gene is TRBJ2-3, the V gene TRBV28; D is undetermined. V was cut by 5 bases and J by 1 base, with 10 bases left in between. This CDR3 contains 14 residues. The V gene's germline CDR1 is MDHEN and CDR2 SYDVKM. The CDR3 DNA is TGTGCCAGCAGTAAGGAATACGGCACAGATACGCAGTATTTT. Translation: CASSKEYGTDTQYF. The full variable domain, its missing parts supplied by reference TRBV28 and TRBJ2-3, is DVKVTQSSRYLVKRTGEKVFLECVQDMDHENMFWYRQDPGLGLRLIYFSYDVKMKEKGDIPEGYSVSREKKERFSLILESASTNQTSMYLCASSKEYGTDTQYFGPGTRLTVL.

The rearrangement links TRBV5-1 to TRBJ2-5, with D perhaps given as TRBD1 or TRBD2 (5 bases each). Germline values: CDR1 SGHRS, CDR2 YFSETQ. Trimming pared 2 bases from V and 4 bases from J, leaving 9 bases between. The CDR3 loop spans 13 amino acids. The CDR3 sequence: CASSFGGAETQYF. CDR3 nucleotide sequence: TGCGCCAGCAGCTTTGGGGGTGCAGAGACCCAGTACTTC. Variable domain in full (rest from reference TRBV5-1 and TRBJ2-5): KAGVTQTPRYLIKTRGQQVTLSCSPISGHRSVSWYQQTPGQGLQFLFEYFSETQRNKGNFPGRFSGRQFSNSRSEMNVSTLELGDSALYLCASSFGGAETQYFGPGTRLLVL.

This chain joins TRBV6-5 and TRBJ1-1; D remains ambiguous. V lost 5 bases to trimming and J lost 4 bases, with 11 bases between them. From germline, CDR1 is MNHEY and CDR2 SVGAGI. The CDR3 extends over 13 amino acids. CDR3 DNA: TGTGCCAGCAGTCCCGGACTGCCCACTGAAGCTTTCTTT. Translating gives CASSPGLPTEAFF.

The V call is TRBV6-1, the J call TRBJ1-2; no clear D. The V gene's germline CDR1 is MNHNS and CDR2 SASEGT. The CDR3 length is 11 residues. V lost 3 bases and J 6 bases, leaving 5 bases between the germline ends. CDR3 DNA: TGTGCCAGCAGTGACCAGGATGGCTACACCTTC. This translates into CASSDQDGYTF.

This clone was detected only once. This chain uses TRBV6-1 with TRBJ1-2; unclear D gene. Germline-derived CDR1 and CDR2 are MNHNS and SASEGT. The CDR3 is made up of 15 amino acids. V lost 6 bases and J lost 2, with 16 bases in between. The CDR3 sequence: CASRGGETGNYGYTF. CDR3 nucleotide sequence: TGTGCCAGCAGAGGCGGAGAGACGGGGAACTATGGCTACACCTTC.

The rearrangement links TRBV6-1 to TRBJ1-5, with D perhaps matching TRBD1 (5 bases). CDR3 size: 16 residues. From germline, CDR1 is MNHNS and CDR2 SASEGT. With 2 bases removed from V and 0 bases from J, the gap between germline ends came to 11 bases. The CDR3 sequence is CASSEWGSYSNQPQHF. CDR3 DNA sequence: TGTGCCAGCAGTGAATGGGGCAGTTATAGCAATCAGCCCCAGCATTTT.

This chain connects TRBV5-1 to TRBJ2-3; the D gene is possibly TRBD1 (6 bases). This CDR3 comprises 17 residues. V gave up 1 base and J gave up 1 base, with 16 bases separating them. From germline, CDR1 is SGHRS and CDR2 YFSETQ. In DNA, the CDR3 is TGCGCCAGCAGCTTGATGGGACAAGGGATTGGCACAGATACGCAGTATTTT. The encoded protein is CASSLMGQGIGTDTQYF. Using reference TRBV5-1 and TRBJ2-3 for the parts outside the CDR3, the full variable domain is KAGVTQTPRYLIKTRGQQVTLSCSPISGHRSVSWYQQTPGQGLQFLFEYFSETQRNKGNFPGRFSGRQFSNSRSEMNVSTLELGDSALYLCASSLMGQGIGTDTQYFGPGTRLTVL.

The chain couples TRBV5-1 to TRBJ2-3; D is possibly TRBD2 (6 bases). CDR1 is SGHRS, CDR2 YFSETQ, per germline. CDR3 size: 16 residues. Trimming took 2 bases from V and 4 from J, leaving 17 bases between them. The CDR3 protein is CASSLGLGAGPDTQYF. The CDR3 nucleotides are TGCGCCAGCAGCTTAGGTCTCGGCGCGGGGCCAGATACGCAGTATTTT.

This chain uses TRBV27 with TRBJ2-3; D is perhaps TRBD1 (6 bases). The CDR3 totals 15 residues. Trimming cost V 10 bases and J 0 bases, with 17 bases left between them. CDR1 is MNHEY, CDR2 SMNVEV, per germline (reference sequence). CDR3: CATRGRPFSTDTQYF. The CDR3 DNA follows: TGTGCCACTAGGGGGAGACCTTTTAGCACAGATACGCAGTATTTT.

This chain joins TRBV7-2 and TRBJ2-3, with 9 bases matching TRBD1. The V and J ends lost 5 bases and 2 bases, in that order; junction bases with no gene match: 5. Germline V gene sequence: CDR1 SGHTA, CDR2 FQGNSA. The CDR3 is 15 amino acids. DNA of the CDR3: TGTGCCAGCAGCCCGACAGGGGGTCTCACAGATACGCAGTATTTT. This codes for CASSPTGGLTDTQYF.

This chain links TRBV19 with TRBJ2-1, with TRBD2 matching 11 bases. J was trimmed by 9 bases and V by 3 bases; bases with no gene match: 7. The CDR3 sequence is 15 residues long. CDR1 and CDR2 from the germline V gene are LNHDA and SQIVND (reference sequence). CDR3 loop: CASSMETSGEGEQFF. Here the CDR3 DNA reads TGTGCCAGTAGTATGGAGACTAGCGGGGAGGGTGAGCAGTTCTTC.

The count of this clone is one. The V call is TRBV18, the J call TRBJ1-2; TRBD1 aligns across 7 bases. CDR3 length: 14 amino acids. After removal of 6 bases from V and 2 bases from J, the junction contained 6 bases not matched to a gene. Looked up from germline, CDR1 is KGHSH and CDR2 is LQKENI. The CDR3 bases are TGTGCCAGCTCGGCGACAGGGACGAACTATGGCTACACCTTC. It yields the protein CASSATGTNYGYTF.

The genes are TRBV28 and TRBJ1-1; D gene ambiguous. The CDR3 length is 15 residues. Trimming removed 4 bases at V and 6 bases at J, with 18 bases between. Germline CDR1 and CDR2: MDHEN and SYDVKM. CDR3 coding DNA: TGTGCCAGCAGTTCGCCCGTGGCGGCGGGATCTGAAGCTTTCTTT. Its protein product is CASSSPVAAGSEAFF.

The chain links TRBV6-5 to TRBJ2-7, with a tentative D call TRBD1 (5 bases). The germline V gene has CDR1 MNHEY and CDR2 SVGAGI. The CDR3 length is 15 residues. Trimming cost V 3 bases and J 2 bases, with 14 bases left between them. CDR3 sequence (DNA): TGTGCCAGCAGTTATTCGCAGGGAAAACCCTACGAGCAGTACTTC. Amino acid sequence: CASSYSQGKPYEQYF.

The rearrangement uses TRBV21-1 and TRBJ2-2; TRBD2 was called by the table and not checked on the DNA. TRBV21-1 is noted as a pseudogene. This CDR3 contains 17 residues. The chain's CDR3 is CASITGGLTSNTGELFF. CDR3 nucleotide sequence: TGTGCCAGCATCACGGGGGGTTTAACCTCGAACACCGGGGAGCTGTTTTTT.

This sequence joins TRBV7-9 and TRBJ2-2, with D possibly matching TRBD1 (7 bases). Germline V gives CDR1 SEHNR, CDR2 FQNEAQ (reference sequence). The CDR3 totals 15 residues. Trimming took 5 bases from V and 0 from J, leaving 10 bases between them. The CDR3 DNA reads as TGTGCCAGCAGCCGCGGGACAGCGAACACCGGGGAGCTGTTTTTT. Protein: CASSRGTANTGELFF.

This chain joins TRBV28 and TRBJ1-5; unclear D gene. V was trimmed by 2 bases and J by 5 bases, leaving 10 bases between them. The CDR3 spans 14 residues. Germline V gene data show CDR1 as MDHEN and CDR2 as SYDVKM. The CDR3 here is CASSLRQIDQPQHF. CDR3 nucleotides: TGTGCCAGCAGTTTACGGCAGATTGATCAGCCCCAGCATTTT.